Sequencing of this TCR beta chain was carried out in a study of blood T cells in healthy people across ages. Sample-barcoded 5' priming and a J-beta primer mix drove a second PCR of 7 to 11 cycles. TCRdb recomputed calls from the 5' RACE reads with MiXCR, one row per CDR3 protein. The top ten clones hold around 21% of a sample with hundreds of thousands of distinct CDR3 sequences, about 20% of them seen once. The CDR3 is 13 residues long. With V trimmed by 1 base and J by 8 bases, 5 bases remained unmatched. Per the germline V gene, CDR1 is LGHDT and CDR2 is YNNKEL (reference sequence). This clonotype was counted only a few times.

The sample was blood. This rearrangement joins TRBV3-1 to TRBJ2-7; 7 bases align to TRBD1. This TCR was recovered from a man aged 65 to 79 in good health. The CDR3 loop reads CASSQVDRSQQYF. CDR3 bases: TGTGCCAGCAGCCAAGTGGACAGGAGTCAGCAGTACTTC.